This T cell receptor beta chain was recovered during a study of blood T cell repertoires in COVID-19. Sequencing was performed with immunoSEQ multiplex PCR; in TCRdb, only in-frame clones are kept and a portion is missing. The top ten hold 9.5% to 15% of the sample, which has a few hundred thousand clones, about 85% seen once. This CDR3 spans 18 amino acids. V was pared by 6 bases and J by 1 base, with 12 bases of the junction left unmatched. Germline lookup yields CDR1 SGHRS and CDR2 YFSETQ. Sequencing input: peripheral blood. The rearrangement uses TRBV5-1 and TRBJ2-6; TRBD1 agrees at 8 bases. This TCR derives from a woman younger than 30 who had recovered from COVID-19. This CDR3 is CASTPGQALRSGANVLTF. In nucleotides, the CDR3 is TGCGCCAGCACCCCGGGACAGGCACTACGGTCTGGGGCCAACGTCCTGACTTTC.